This is a list of T cell receptor beta chains from one sample in a study of blood T cell repertoires in COVID-19. Sequencing used immunoSEQ multiplex PCR; TCRdb keeps in-frame clones, though not all of them. The profile shows about 130,000 clones, more than 70% of them singletons. The specimen sequenced was peripheral blood. These receptors originate from a woman of 80 years or more with acute or convalescent COVID-19. Each CDR3 is given with its conserved first and last residue. Each record gives: D gene, clone size, J gene, V gene, CDR3 protein, CDR3 DNA. D genes are given only for firm matches. The size of a clone is reported for some rows only, either as once, few or many, or as a class for expanded clones.

.	.	TRBJ1-3	TRBV7-2	CASSPGGNTIYF	TGTGCCAGCAGCCCAGGTGGAAACACCATATATTTT
TRBD2	.	TRBJ2-7	TRBV5-1	CASSRLAGREQYF	TGCGCCAGCAGCAGACTAGCGGGGCGGGAGCAGTACTTC
.	.	TRBJ1-4	TRBV28	CASSSTGSTNEKLFF	TGTGCCAGCAGTTCCACAGGCTCAACTAATGAAAAACTGTTTTTT
.	.	TRBJ2-7	TRBV27	CASSSPPVYEQYF	TGTGCCAGCAGTTCACCCCCGGTCTACGAGCAGTACTTC
.	.	TRBJ1-5	TRBV6-1	CASSEGINNQPQHF	TGTGCCAGCAGTGAGGGCATCAACAATCAGCCCCAGCATTTT
.	.	TRBJ1-4	TRBV4-1	CASSVPTREKLFF	TGCGCCAGCAGCGTTCCAACGAGAGAAAAACTGTTTTTT
.	.	TRBJ2-3	TRBV9	CASTAGPFVDTQYF	TGTGCCAGCACGGCGGGACCGTTCGTAGATACGCAGTATTTT
TRBD1	.	TRBJ1-3	TRBV27	CASSPDRGQYGNTIYF	TGTGCCAGCAGTCCGGACAGGGGGCAGTATGGAAACACCATATATTTT
TRBD1	.	TRBJ2-7	TRBV23-1	CASSQSGQAIYEQYF	TGCGCCAGCAGTCAATCGGGACAGGCGATCTACGAGCAGTACTTC
.	.	TRBJ1-1	TRBV7-9	CASSLRGSEAFF	TGTGCCAGCAGCTTACGGGGGTCTGAAGCTTTCTTT
.	.	TRBJ1-4	TRBV3-1/TRBV3-2	CASSQEGATNEKLFF	TGTGCCAGCAGCCAAGAGGGGGCGACTAATGAAAAACTGTTTTTT
.	.	TRBJ1-1	TRBV11-2	CASSLDQIFVAFF	TGTGCCAGCAGCTTAGACCAGATTTTCGTTGCTTTCTTT
.	.	TRBJ2-7	TRBV19	CASSTSPRDTKYEQYF	TGTGCCAGTAGTACCTCCCCCCGGGACACTAAGTACGAGCAGTACTTC
TRBD2	.	TRBJ2-1	TRBV13	CASSYGNSGGNEQFF	TGTGCCAGCAGCTATGGGAATAGCGGGGGGAATGAGCAGTTCTTC
.	.	TRBJ1-3	TRBV2	CASRMDLSSGNTIYF	TGTGCCAGCAGGATGGACTTGAGCTCTGGAAACACCATATATTTT
.	once	TRBJ1-3	TRBV4-2	CASSQGDMSSGNTIYF	TGTGCCAGCAGCCAAGGGGACATGAGCTCTGGAAACACCATATATTTT
.	once	TRBJ1-1	TRBV2	CASRPRTPVTEAFF	TGTGCCAGCAGACCCCGGACACCGGTTACTGAAGCTTTCTTT
.	.	TRBJ2-5	TRBV29-1	CSVAGTGPGGETQYF	TGCAGCGTGGCCGGGACAGGGCCGGGGGGGGAGACCCAGTACTTC
TRBD1	.	TRBJ1-1	TRBV7-3	CASSLTATGANTEAFF	TGTGCCAGCAGCCTGACTGCGACAGGGGCGAACACTGAAGCTTTCTTT
.	.	TRBJ1-2	TRBV6-1	CASSESGRSGYTF	TGTGCCAGCAGTGAAAGTGGGAGGAGCGGCTACACCTTC
.	.	TRBJ2-1	TRBV7-2	CASSLERRGNEQFF	TGTGCCAGCAGCTTAGAACGACGGGGCAATGAGCAGTTCTTC
.	.	TRBJ1-6	TRBV2	CASSDNPGGISSTNSPLHF	TGTGCCAGCAGTGATAATCCGGGGGGCATCTCCTCGACTAATTCACCCCTCCACTTT
.	.	TRBJ1-6	TRBV5-4	CASSLGQISPLHF	TGTGCCAGCAGCTTGGGACAGATCTCACCCCTCCACTTT
.	.	TRBJ1-1	TRBV28	CASSPLEGGRRITEAFF	TGTGCCAGCAGTCCTCTAGAGGGGGGGCGAAGGATCACTGAAGCTTTCTTT
TRBD2	.	TRBJ2-5	TRBV24-1	CATSDKQLAGLQETQYF	TGTGCCACCAGTGACAAACAACTAGCGGGACTCCAAGAGACCCAGTACTTC
TRBD2	.	TRBJ2-3	TRBV13	CASSWLAGLTDTQYF	TGTGCCAGCAGCTGGCTAGCGGGACTGACAGATACGCAGTATTTT
.	.	TRBJ1-3	TRBV11-2	CASSSTGDSGNTIYF	TGTGCCAGCAGCTCCACGGGGGACTCTGGAAACACCATATATTTT
TRBD1	.	TRBJ1-2	TRBV28	CASSWGTGSYGYTF	TGTGCCAGCAGTTGGGGGACAGGGAGCTATGGCTACACCTTC
.	.	TRBJ1-6	TRBV7-8	CASSPWRENSPLHF	TGTGCCAGCAGCCCGTGGAGGGAAAATTCACCCCTCCACTTT
.	.	TRBJ1-6	TRBV18	CASSLQGYNSPLHF	TGTGCCAGCTCACTACAGGGTTATAATTCACCCCTCCACTTT
TRBD2	few	TRBJ2-1	TRBV14	CASRATSGSYNEQFF	TGTGCCAGCAGAGCAACTAGCGGGAGCTACAATGAGCAGTTCTTC
TRBD1	.	TRBJ1-4	TRBV6-6	CASSYGTGRGEKLFF	TGTGCCAGCAGTTACGGGACAGGGCGAGGGGAAAAACTGTTTTTT
TRBD1	.	TRBJ1-2	TRBV18	CASSPDRDYGYTF	TGTGCCAGCTCCCCTGACAGGGACTATGGCTACACCTTC
TRBD1	.	TRBJ1-6	TRBV11-3	CASSKDRVSPLHF	TGTGCCAGCAGCAAGGACAGGGTTTCACCCCTCCACTTT
.	few	TRBJ1-3	TRBV6-5	CASSRRVSGNTIYF	TGTGCCAGCAGTCGCAGGGTCTCTGGAAACACCATATATTTT
.	.	TRBJ2-5	TRBV11-2	CASSLGGRTQYF	TGTGCCAGCAGCTTAGGGGGGCGGACCCAGTACTTC
TRBD1	.	TRBJ2-7	TRBV7-2	CASSYPPGQGAYEQYF	TGTGCCAGCAGCTACCCCCCCGGACAGGGGGCCTACGAGCAGTACTTC
.	once	TRBJ1-3	TRBV3-1/TRBV3-2	CASSARAFSGNTIYF	TGTGCCAGCAGCGCCAGGGCCTTCTCTGGAAACACCATATATTTT
TRBD1	.	TRBJ1-4	TRBV5-1	CASCYRDRVVPNNNEKLFF	TGCGCCAGCTGCTACCGGGACAGGGTCGTCCCAAACAATAATGAAAAACTGTTTTTT
.	.	TRBJ2-2	TRBV3-1/TRBV3-2	CASSQDRVTGELFF	TGTGCCAGCAGCCAAGACCGGGTCACCGGGGAGCTGTTTTTT
TRBD1	.	TRBJ1-2	TRBV19	CASTLQPSGQGRSNYGYTF	TGTGCCAGTACCCTTCAACCCTCGGGACAGGGGAGGTCCAACTATGGCTACACCTTC
TRBD2	.	TRBJ2-5	TRBV19	CASSIDRRGLAGAQETQYF	TGTGCCAGTAGTATAGATCGGAGGGGACTAGCGGGAGCCCAAGAGACCCAGTACTTC
.	.	TRBJ2-2	TRBV5-4	CASSLDRNTGELFF	TGTGCCAGCAGCCTGGACAGGAACACCGGGGAGCTGTTTTTT
.	once	TRBJ1-2	TRBV5-1	CASSPGFSYGYTF	TGCGCCAGCAGCCCAGGGTTCAGCTATGGCTACACCTTC
.	.	TRBJ1-5	TRBV28	CASIVSRGGGGNQPQHF	TGTGCCAGCATCGTTTCGCGGGGGGGCGGGGGCAATCAGCCCCAGCATTTT
TRBD2	.	TRBJ2-3	TRBV28	CASSTRLAGESDTQYF	TGTGCCAGCAGTACCAGACTAGCGGGAGAGTCGGATACGCAGTATTTT
.	.	TRBJ2-4	TRBV21-1	CASSTPGQGVAKNIQYF	TGTGCCAGCAGCACTCCGGGACAGGGGGTAGCCAAAAACATTCAGTACTTC
.	.	TRBJ1-1	TRBV6-4	CASSLMMNTEAFF	TGTGCCAGCAGTCTAATGATGAACACTGAAGCTTTCTTT